This T cell receptor beta chain was documented in a study of T-cell reconstitution after alpha-beta-depleted transplantation in children. Between the trimmed V and J ends, which lost 5 bases and 4 bases, there was a span of 9 bases. Germline assignment: CDR1 MDHEN and CDR2 SYDVKM. This CDR3 has 13 residues. Preparing the TCRbeta library involved the use of unique molecular identifiers. A single record per CDR3 protein comes from TCRdb applying MiXCR to the PCR reads. Here the sample spans 350,000 to 400,000 distinct CDR3 sequences, roughly 20% being singletons. This clonotype has more than one count but fewer than ten.

The input for sequencing was PBMCs from the stem cell graft donor, taken from the stem cell graft. This sequence was found in a human donor who donated a stem cell graft to a child with acute myeloid leukemia. This chain joins TRBV28 and TRBJ2-4, with a possible D match to TRBD1 (5 bases). This CDR3 is CASSHRQKNIQYF. CDR3 nucleotide sequence: TGTGCCAGCAGTCATAGACAGAAAAACATTCAGTACTTC. Complete variable domain (other parts from reference TRBV28 and TRBJ2-4): DVKVTQSSRYLVKRTGEKVFLECVQDMDHENMFWYRQDPGLGLRLIYFSYDVKMKEKGDIPEGYSVSREKKERFSLILESASTNQTSMYLCASSHRQKNIQYFGAGTRLSVL.